This TCR beta chain was recovered during a study of blood T cell repertoires in COVID-19. About the research overall: The analysed material was cDNA or gDNA that came from T cells, B-cell-depleted T cells, or PBMCs.

CDR3 length: 15 residues. CDR1 is MGHRA, CDR2 YSYEKL, per germline. The V segment lost 4 bases and the J segment 5 bases; nucleotides outside the gene matches: 8. In this sample, this clone turned up once. Per the original data handling: Quantification of nucleated cells was approximated via reference gene primer amplification. The repertoire was sequenced with immunoSEQ multiplex PCR; TCRdb's copy has only in-frame clones and lacks some. Clone size and V and J calls were adopted from that table, with D and trimming inferred from the DNA. The repertoire consists of some 270,000 clones, with approximately 85% occurring once and the leading ten covering 8% to 13%.

This chain links TRBV4-1 with TRBJ2-5, with TRBD2 matching 9 bases. The sequencing sample was made of peripheral blood. The clonotype comes from a woman between 70 and 85 years old with acute or convalescent COVID-19. This CDR3 reads CASSPGSGGWETQYF. As DNA, the CDR3 is TGCGCCAGCAGCCCAGGCAGCGGGGGGTGGGAGACCCAGTACTTC.